A single sample is the source of the 26 T cell receptor beta chains below, sequenced in a study of technical replicates of blood from a handful of donors. Assay used: immunoSEQ multiplex PCR; TCRdb lists only in-frame clones, some missing. The table includes approximately 75,000 clones, approximately 96% detected once. Source material: T cells isolated from PBMCs. These receptors were obtained from a human donor in good health.

The chain recombines TRBV9 with TRBJ2-1; a weak D match, TRBD2 (5 bases). CDR3 length equals 16 residues. Germline V lookup: CDR1 SGDLS, CDR2 YYNGEE. V was pared by 2 bases and J by 3 bases, with 15 bases between. This CDR3 reads CASSVSDLDFYNEQFF. The DNA of the CDR3 is TGTGCCAGCAGCGTGTCTGACCTGGACTTCTACAATGAGCAGTTCTTC.

The chain uses TRBV11-3 and TRBJ2-7, with D perhaps matching TRBD2 (5 bases). CDR1 is SGHNT, CDR2 YENEEA, per germline. The V gene lost 3 bases and the J gene lost 7 bases, with 10 bases spanning the gap. The CDR3 consists of 12 residues. The CDR3 region has the DNA TGTGCCAGCAGCTTTATCGGAGGTGAGCAGTACTTC. Translation gives CASSFIGGEQYF.

The chain has TRBV19 and TRBJ1-5, with TRBD1 identical over 9 bases. Germline loops: CDR1 LNHDA, CDR2 SQIVND (reference sequence). Unmatched junction bases numbered 17, after V lost 0 bases and J lost 5 bases. The CDR3 is 20 residues long. This chain's CDR3 is CASSIDRDLFGTGNDQPQHF. CDR3 DNA: TGTGCCAGTAGTATAGATCGTGATTTGTTCGGGACAGGGAACGATCAGCCCCAGCATTTT.

The chain joins TRBV5-1 to TRBJ1-1; tentatively, D is TRBD1 (5 bases). This CDR3 region has 16 residues. Trimming left V 3 bases short and J 6 bases short, with 21 bases between. Germline V lookup: CDR1 SGHRS, CDR2 YFSETQ. The CDR3, as DNA: TGCGCCAGCAGCTACAGACAGCCTGTCATAGTGGCTGAAGCTTTCTTT. It translates to CASSYRQPVIVAEAFF.

This chain links TRBV2 with TRBJ2-7; 9 positions agree with TRBD1. The CDR3 runs to 15 residues. Trimming cost V 5 bases and J 5 bases; bases outside gene matches: 10. Germline CDR1 and CDR2: SNHLY and FYNNEI. This CDR3 reads CASSFTGGLKNEQYF. In nucleotides, the CDR3 is TGTGCCAGCAGTTTCACAGGGGGCCTCAAGAACGAGCAGTACTTC.

This clone was counted once. This sequence joins TRBV2 and TRBJ2-3, with D perhaps TRBD1 (6 bases). Germline values: CDR1 SNHLY, CDR2 FYNNEI. The ends were cut back, 4 bases at V and 4 bases at J, with 15 bases in the middle. CDR3 length: 15 residues. The CDR3 bases are TGTGCCAGCAGTGTCATCAACGGGACACCAGATACGCAGTATTTT. The encoded protein is CASSVINGTPDTQYF.

The chain's CDR3 is CASRGTGSDQPQHF. The CDR3 bases are TGTGCCAGCAGGGGGACAGGGTCGGATCAGCCCCAGCATTTT. V gene TRBV6-1 combines with J gene TRBJ1-5, with 9 nucleotides matching TRBD1. CDR3 length: 14 residues. V dropped 6 bases and J dropped 5; count of bases not matched to a gene: 5. Germline V gene lookup returns CDR1 MNHNS and CDR2 SASEGT.

The chain combines TRBV27 with TRBJ2-3, with D unresolved. Looked up from germline, CDR1 is MNHEY and CDR2 is SMNVEV (reference sequence). Trimming took off 6 bases at V and 2 bases at J, with 24 bases between the two ends. The CDR3 runs 18 residues. The CDR3 DNA is TGTGCCAGCAGCCCCGAGAAAGAGGTTCTCGTGACCACAGATACGCAGTATTTT. This codes for CASSPEKEVLVTTDTQYF.

The chain combines TRBV7-9 with TRBJ1-4, with 7 bases aligning to TRBD1. The V segment lost 7 bases and the J segment 5 bases; nucleotides outside the gene matches: 4. The CDR3 has 13 amino acids. The germline gives CDR1 SEHNR, CDR2 FQNEAQ (reference sequence). CDR3 DNA sequence: TGTGCCAGCAACCGACAGGGCAATGAAAAACTGTTTTTT. Residues: CASNRQGNEKLFF.

CDR3 residues: CASRRGGSQETQYF. The CDR3 nucleotides read TGTGCCAGCCGACGCGGCGGGTCCCAAGAGACCCAGTACTTC. The V gene is TRBV11-2, the J gene TRBJ2-5, with D possibly being TRBD2 (5 bases). Germline CDR1 reads SGHAT; CDR2 reads FQNNGV. This CDR3 region has 14 residues. V lost 8 bases to trimming and J lost 1 base, with 14 bases between them.

The CDR3 DNA is TGTGCCAGCAGTGGTGCCCCTGGACAGTTGGACACTGAAGCTTTCTTT. Its translation is CASSGAPGQLDTEAFF. This sequence joins TRBV6-1 and TRBJ1-1, with D maybe TRBD1 (6 bases). CDR1 is MNHNS and CDR2 is SASEGT in the germline V gene. CDR3 length: 16 amino acids. Trimming shortened V by 4 bases and J by 3 bases, and 18 bases separated the two germline ends.

This sequence joins TRBV5-5 and TRBJ1-4, with 7 bases matching TRBD1. There are 15 residues in the CDR3. V lost 4 bases and J lost 0; bases outside the gene matches: 3. Germline V lookup: CDR1 SGHKS, CDR2 YYEKEE (reference sequence). The CDR3 DNA reads as TGTGCCAGCAGCCTGACAGGGCCAACTAATGAAAAACTGTTTTTT. This translates into CASSLTGPTNEKLFF.

The chain recombines TRBV5-1 with TRBJ2-3; 8 bases line up with TRBD2. The CDR3 sequence is 18 residues long. Germline CDR1 is SGHRS and CDR2 is YFSETQ. V shed 4 bases, J shed 4 bases, and the junction held 17 bases outside the gene matches. The CDR3 sequence: CASSPSRLGAGLADTQYF. Written as DNA, the CDR3 is TGCGCCAGCAGCCCAAGTCGGTTAGGTGCGGGACTAGCAGATACGCAGTATTTT.

V usage is TRBV7-9 and J usage is TRBJ2-7, with 10 bases matching TRBD2. The germline V gene has CDR1 SEHNR and CDR2 FQNEAQ (reference sequence). The CDR3 length is 16 residues. Losses at the gene ends were 5 bases for V and 1 base for J; bases not matched to a gene: 8. CDR3 nucleotide sequence: TGTGCCAGCAGCCGCCCCGGGACTAGCGTATCCTACGAGCAGTACTTC. This encodes CASSRPGTSVSYEQYF.

The chain joins TRBV30 to TRBJ1-5; TRBD1 aligns across 9 bases. This CDR3 region has 15 residues. V was pared by 0 bases and J by 7 bases, with 7 bases of the junction left unmatched. The germline V gene encodes CDR1 GTSNPN and CDR2 SVGIG (reference sequence). The CDR3 reads CAWSVWGQGGQPQHF. CDR3 DNA sequence: TGTGCCTGGAGTGTATGGGGACAGGGTGGCCAGCCCCAGCATTTT.

V gene TRBV30 combines with J gene TRBJ2-1; 9 nucleotides match TRBD2. Trimming cost V 2 bases and J 9 bases; bases outside gene matches: 8. The CDR3 is 14 amino acids. Germline CDR1 reads GTSNPN; CDR2 reads SVGIG (reference sequence). CDR3 in DNA: TGTGCCTGGAGTTTGGGGGCGGGGGGGTCTGAGCAGTTCTTC. It codes for CAWSLGAGGSEQFF.

The genes are TRBV9 and TRBJ1-2; perhaps TRBD1 as D (5 bases). Germline V CDR1 and CDR2: SGDLS, YYNGEE. The CDR3 extends over 15 amino acids. Trimming pared 0 bases from V and 6 bases from J, leaving 15 bases between. CDR3 loop: CASSVGWGRLDGYTF. For the CDR3, the DNA is TGTGCCAGCAGCGTAGGTTGGGGGAGGTTGGATGGCTACACCTTC.

This clone has only one observation. The chain combines TRBV2 with TRBJ2-5; D possibly corresponds to TRBD2 (6 bases). Germline V gene lookup returns CDR1 SNHLY and CDR2 FYNNEI. V lost 6 bases and J 1 base, leaving 6 bases between the germline ends. The CDR3 runs to 12 residues. The CDR3 sequence is CASSGGQETQYF. The CDR3 bases are TGTGCCAGCAGCGGGGGCCAAGAGACCCAGTACTTC.

This chain joins TRBV28 and TRBJ1-2; D is undetermined. From germline, CDR1 is MDHEN and CDR2 SYDVKM. Trimming took 5 bases from V and 2 from J, leaving 15 bases between them. The length of the CDR3 is 15 residues. DNA for the CDR3: TGTGCCAGCAGTCCCCTTGGGGAGGAGAACTATGGCTACACCTTC. Its protein product is CASSPLGEENYGYTF.

The V gene is TRBV6-1, the J gene TRBJ1-5, with D perhaps matching TRBD1 (5 bases). The CDR3 sequence is 15 residues long. Germline V gene data show CDR1 as MNHNS and CDR2 as SASEGT. V gave up 0 bases and J gave up 10 bases, with 16 bases separating them. This chain's CDR3 is CASSEAHLGTRPQHF. The CDR3 nucleotides are TGTGCCAGCAGTGAAGCCCACCTTGGGACTCGCCCCCAGCATTTT.

The chain joins TRBV5-4 to TRBJ2-2; 7 bases agree with TRBD2. Per the germline V gene, CDR1 is SGHNT and CDR2 is YYREEE (reference sequence). V lost 3 bases, J lost 1 base, and 6 bases stayed unmatched. The CDR3 runs to 16 residues. The CDR3 region has the DNA TGTGCCAGCAGCTCGGGCGGGGGAGAGAACACCGGGGAGCTGTTTTTT. This gives the protein CASSSGGGENTGELFF. The variable domain in full, with the rest retrieved from reference TRBV5-4 and TRBJ2-2, is ETGVTQSPTHLIKTRGQQVTLRCSSQSGHNTVSWYQQALGQGPQFIFQYYREEENGRGNFPPRFSGLQFPNYSSELNVNALELDDSALYLCASSSGGGENTGELFFGEGSRLTVL.

This sequence joins TRBV5-4 and TRBJ1-1; possibly TRBD1 for D (5 bases). The germline V and J ends were trimmed by 3 bases and 2 bases, with 17 bases remaining between them. This CDR3 has 16 amino acids. CDR1 SGHNT and CDR2 YYREEE come from the germline V gene (reference sequence). For the CDR3, the DNA is TGTGCCAGCAGCTGGGGGGACTCGCGGGGAAACACTGAAGCTTTCTTT. Residues: CASSWGDSRGNTEAFF.

The chain recombines TRBV5-1 with TRBJ2-1, with D perhaps TRBD2 (7 bases). CDR3 length equals 15 residues. Germline loops: CDR1 SGHRS, CDR2 YFSETQ. V was pared by 0 bases and J by 8 bases, with 15 bases between. The CDR3 sequence is CASSLAQGGIDEQFF. CDR3 DNA: TGCGCCAGCAGCTTGGCACAGGGAGGGATAGATGAGCAGTTCTTC.

The chain combines TRBV15 with TRBJ2-1, with D possibly TRBD2 on 5 matching bases. The CDR3 has 13 amino acids. Germline lookup yields CDR1 LNHNV and CDR2 YYDKDF (reference sequence). The V end lost 1 base, the J end lost 9 bases, and 10 bases lay between the germline ends. CDR3 sequence reads: CATSRGRAGEQFF. In DNA form, the CDR3 reads TGTGCCACCAGCAGAGGGCGGGCAGGTGAGCAGTTCTTC.

The rearrangement joins TRBV18 to TRBJ1-4; possibly TRBD1 for D (5 bases). This CDR3 is 13 amino acids long. The V end was cut by 6 bases, the J end by 5 bases, with 10 bases between. CDR1 is KGHSH, CDR2 LQKENI, per germline. The CDR3 DNA sequence: TGTGCCAGCTCTCGGGGGGTGAATGAAAAACTGTTTTTT. Protein sequence: CASSRGVNEKLFF.

The chain is built from TRBV7-8 and TRBJ1-1; possibly TRBD1 for D (5 bases). This CDR3 is 14 amino acids long. V lost 1 base to trimming and J lost 2 bases, with 8 bases between them. The germline CDR1 and CDR2 sequences are SGHVS and FQNEAQ. CDR3 DNA: TGTGCCAGCAGCTTAGGGGGCTTAAACACTGAAGCTTTCTTT. Protein product: CASSLGGLNTEAFF.